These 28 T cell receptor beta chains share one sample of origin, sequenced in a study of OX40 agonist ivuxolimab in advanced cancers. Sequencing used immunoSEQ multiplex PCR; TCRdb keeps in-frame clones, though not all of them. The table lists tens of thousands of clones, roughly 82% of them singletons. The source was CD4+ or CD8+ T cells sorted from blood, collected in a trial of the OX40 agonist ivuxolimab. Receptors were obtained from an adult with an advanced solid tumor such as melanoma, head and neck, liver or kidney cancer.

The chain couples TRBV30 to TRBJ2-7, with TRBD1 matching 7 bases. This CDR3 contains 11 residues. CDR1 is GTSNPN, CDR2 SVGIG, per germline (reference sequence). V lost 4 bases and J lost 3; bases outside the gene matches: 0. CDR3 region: CAWTGGYEQYF. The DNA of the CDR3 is TGTGCCTGGACAGGGGGCTACGAGCAGTACTTC.

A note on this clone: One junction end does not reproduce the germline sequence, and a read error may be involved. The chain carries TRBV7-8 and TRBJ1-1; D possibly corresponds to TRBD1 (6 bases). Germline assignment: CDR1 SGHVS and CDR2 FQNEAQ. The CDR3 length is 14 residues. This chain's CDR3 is CASSQLARDTEAFF. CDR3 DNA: TGTGCCAGCAGCCAGCTAGCTCGGGACACCGAAGCTTTCTTT.

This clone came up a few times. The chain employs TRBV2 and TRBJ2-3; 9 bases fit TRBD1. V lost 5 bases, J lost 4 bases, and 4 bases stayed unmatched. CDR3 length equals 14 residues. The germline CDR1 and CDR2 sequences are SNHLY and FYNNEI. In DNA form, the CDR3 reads TGTGCCAGCAGTCGACAGGGGGGCTCAGATACGCAGTATTTT. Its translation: CASSRQGGSDTQYF.

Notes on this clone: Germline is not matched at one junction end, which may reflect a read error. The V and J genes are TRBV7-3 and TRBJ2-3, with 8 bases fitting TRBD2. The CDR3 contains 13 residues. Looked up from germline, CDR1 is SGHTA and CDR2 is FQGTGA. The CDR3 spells CASSRTSIDTQYF. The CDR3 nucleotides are TGTGCCAGCAGCCGGACTAGCATAGATACGCAGTATTTT.

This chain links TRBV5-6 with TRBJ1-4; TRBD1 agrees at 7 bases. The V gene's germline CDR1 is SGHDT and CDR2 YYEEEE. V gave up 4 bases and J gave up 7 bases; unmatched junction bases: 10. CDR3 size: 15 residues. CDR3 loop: CASSTTEGAGEKLFF. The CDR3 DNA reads TGTGCCAGCAGCACAACCGAGGGGGCGGGTGAAAAACTGTTTTTT.

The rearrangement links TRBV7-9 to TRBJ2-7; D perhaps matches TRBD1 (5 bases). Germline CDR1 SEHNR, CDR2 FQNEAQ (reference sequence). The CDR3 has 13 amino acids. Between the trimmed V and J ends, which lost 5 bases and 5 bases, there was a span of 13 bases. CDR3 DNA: TGTGCCAGCAGCAGGGGTGCAATCAACGAGCAGTACTTC. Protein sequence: CASSRGAINEQYF.

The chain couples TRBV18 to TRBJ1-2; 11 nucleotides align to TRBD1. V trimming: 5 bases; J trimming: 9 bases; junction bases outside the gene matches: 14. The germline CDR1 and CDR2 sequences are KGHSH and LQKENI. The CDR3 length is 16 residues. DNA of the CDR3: TGTGCCAGCTCAACCCAACCGGGACAGGGGGTCGTACGCTACACCTTC. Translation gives CASSTQPGQGVVRYTF. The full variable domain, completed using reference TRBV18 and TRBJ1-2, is NAGVMQNPRHLVRRRGQEARLRCSPMKGHSHVYWYRQLPEEGLKFMVYLQKENIIDESGMPKERFSAEFPKEGPSILRIQQVVRGDSAAYFCASSTQPGQGVVRYTFGSGTRLTVV.

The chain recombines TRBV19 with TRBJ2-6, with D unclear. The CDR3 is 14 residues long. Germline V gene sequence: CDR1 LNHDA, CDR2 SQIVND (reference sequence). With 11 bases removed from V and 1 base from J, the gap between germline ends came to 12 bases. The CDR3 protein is CAPLRSSGANVLTF. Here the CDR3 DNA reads TGTGCCCCCCTTCGGTCGTCTGGGGCCAACGTCCTGACTTTC.

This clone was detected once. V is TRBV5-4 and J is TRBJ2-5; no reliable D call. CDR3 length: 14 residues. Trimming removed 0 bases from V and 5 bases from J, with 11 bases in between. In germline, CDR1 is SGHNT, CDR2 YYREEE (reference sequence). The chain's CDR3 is CASSLDPVGETQYF. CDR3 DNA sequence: TGTGCCAGCAGCTTGGACCCGGTGGGTGAGACCCAGTACTTC.

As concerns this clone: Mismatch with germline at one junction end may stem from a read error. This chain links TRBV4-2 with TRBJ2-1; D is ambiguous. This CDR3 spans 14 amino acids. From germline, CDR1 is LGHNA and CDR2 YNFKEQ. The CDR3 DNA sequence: TGTGCCAGCAGCCAACCCCCCTCCCACAATGAGCAGTTCTTC. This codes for CASSQPPSHNEQFF.

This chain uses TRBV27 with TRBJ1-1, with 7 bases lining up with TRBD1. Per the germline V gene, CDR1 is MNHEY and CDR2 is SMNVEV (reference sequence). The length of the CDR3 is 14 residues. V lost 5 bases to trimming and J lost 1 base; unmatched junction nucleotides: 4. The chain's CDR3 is CASSRQGGNTEAFF. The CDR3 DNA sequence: TGTGCCAGCAGTAGACAGGGTGGGAACACTGAAGCTTTCTTT.

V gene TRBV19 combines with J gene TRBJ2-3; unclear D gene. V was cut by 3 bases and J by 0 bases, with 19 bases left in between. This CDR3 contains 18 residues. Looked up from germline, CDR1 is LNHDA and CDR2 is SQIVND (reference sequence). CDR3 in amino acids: CASSIGRRTDSSTDTQYF. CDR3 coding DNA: TGTGCCAGTAGTATTGGGCGGCGGACCGACTCTAGCACAGATACGCAGTATTTT.

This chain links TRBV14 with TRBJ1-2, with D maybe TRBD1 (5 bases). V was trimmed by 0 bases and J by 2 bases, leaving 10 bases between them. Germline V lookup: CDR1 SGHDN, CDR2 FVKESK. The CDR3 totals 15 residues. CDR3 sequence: CASSQDSQGNYGYTF. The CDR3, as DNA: TGTGCCAGCAGCCAAGATAGCCAGGGAAACTATGGCTACACCTTC.

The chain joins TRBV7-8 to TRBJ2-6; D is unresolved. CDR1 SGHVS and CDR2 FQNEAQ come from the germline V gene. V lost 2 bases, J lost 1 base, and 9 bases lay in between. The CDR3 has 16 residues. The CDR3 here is CASSLYRLSGANVLTF. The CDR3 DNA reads TGTGCCAGCAGCTTATATCGTCTGTCTGGGGCCAACGTCCTGACTTTC.

The chain's CDR3 is CASSLSSNPTDTQYF. CDR3 nucleotides: TGTGCCAGCAGTTTGAGCAGTAACCCAACAGATACGCAGTATTTT. This chain connects TRBV28 to TRBJ2-3; D gene unclear. V lost 3 bases and J lost 3, with 13 bases in between. CDR1 MDHEN and CDR2 SYDVKM come from the germline V gene. The CDR3 is 15 residues long.

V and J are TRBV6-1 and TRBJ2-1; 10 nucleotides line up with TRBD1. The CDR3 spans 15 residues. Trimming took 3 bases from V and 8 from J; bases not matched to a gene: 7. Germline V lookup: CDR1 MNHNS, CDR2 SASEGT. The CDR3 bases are TGTGCCAGCAGTGAGCAAGGACAGGGGGTCTATGAGCAGTTCTTC. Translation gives CASSEQGQGVYEQFF.

CDR3 coding DNA: TGTGCCATCGGCGGCTCGGGGGGGCCAAAGGAGCAGTTCTTC. This translates into CAIGGSGGPKEQFF. The rearrangement joins TRBV10-3 to TRBJ2-1, with 8 bases that match TRBD2. The V and J ends lost 8 bases and 10 bases, in that order; junction bases with no gene match: 13. The CDR3 is 14 amino acids. The germline V gene encodes CDR1 ENHRY and CDR2 SYGVKD.

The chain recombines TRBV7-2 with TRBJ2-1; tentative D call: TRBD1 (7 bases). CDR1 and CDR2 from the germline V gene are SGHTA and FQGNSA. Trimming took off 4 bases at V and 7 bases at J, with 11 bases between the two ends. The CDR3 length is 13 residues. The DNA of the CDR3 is TGTGCCAGCAGCTCCAGGGGGGTGAATGAGCAGTTCTTC. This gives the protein CASSSRGVNEQFF.

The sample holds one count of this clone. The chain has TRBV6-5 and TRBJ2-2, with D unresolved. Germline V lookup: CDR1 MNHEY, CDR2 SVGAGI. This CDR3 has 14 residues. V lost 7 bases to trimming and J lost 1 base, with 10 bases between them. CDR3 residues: CASTKGQNTGELFF. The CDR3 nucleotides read TGTGCCAGCACGAAAGGCCAGAACACCGGGGAGCTGTTTTTT.

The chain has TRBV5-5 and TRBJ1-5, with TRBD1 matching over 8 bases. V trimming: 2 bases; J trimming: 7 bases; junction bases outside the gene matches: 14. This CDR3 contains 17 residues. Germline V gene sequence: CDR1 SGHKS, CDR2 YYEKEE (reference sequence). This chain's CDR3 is CASSLGTTGGIVQPQHF. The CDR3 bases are TGTGCCAGCAGCTTAGGGACCACAGGGGGGATTGTCCAGCCCCAGCATTTT.

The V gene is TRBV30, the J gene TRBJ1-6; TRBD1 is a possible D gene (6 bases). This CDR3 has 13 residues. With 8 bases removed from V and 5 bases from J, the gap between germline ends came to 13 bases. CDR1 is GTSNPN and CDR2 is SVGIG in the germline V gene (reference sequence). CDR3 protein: CAGRGGDNSPLHF. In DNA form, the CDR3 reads TGTGCCGGGCGGGGGGGCGATAATTCACCCCTCCACTTT.

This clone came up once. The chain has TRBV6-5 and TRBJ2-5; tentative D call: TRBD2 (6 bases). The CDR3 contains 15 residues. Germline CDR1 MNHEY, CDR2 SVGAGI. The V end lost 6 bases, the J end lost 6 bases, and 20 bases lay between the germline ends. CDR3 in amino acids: CASRRGGGPIQTQYF. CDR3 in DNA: TGTGCCAGCAGACGGGGAGGCGGCCCCATTCAGACCCAGTACTTC.

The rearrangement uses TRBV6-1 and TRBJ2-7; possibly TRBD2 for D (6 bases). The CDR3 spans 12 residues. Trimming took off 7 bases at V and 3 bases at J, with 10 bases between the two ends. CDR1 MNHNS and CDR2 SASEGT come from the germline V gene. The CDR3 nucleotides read TGTGCCAGCACCCAGGACTACTACGAGCAGTACTTC. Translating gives CASTQDYYEQYF.

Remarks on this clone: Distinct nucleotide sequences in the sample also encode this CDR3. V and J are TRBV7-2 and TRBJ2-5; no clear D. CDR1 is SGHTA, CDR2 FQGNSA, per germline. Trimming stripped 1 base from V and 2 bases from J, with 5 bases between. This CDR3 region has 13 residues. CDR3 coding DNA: TGTGCCAGCAGCTTAGTTAAACAAGAGACCCAGTACTTC. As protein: CASSLVKQETQYF.

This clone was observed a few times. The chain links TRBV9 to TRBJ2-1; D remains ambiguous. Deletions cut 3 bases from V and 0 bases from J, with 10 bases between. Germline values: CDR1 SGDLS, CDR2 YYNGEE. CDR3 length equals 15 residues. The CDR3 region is CASSASYNSYNEQFF. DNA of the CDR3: TGTGCCAGCAGCGCGTCTTACAACTCCTACAATGAGCAGTTCTTC. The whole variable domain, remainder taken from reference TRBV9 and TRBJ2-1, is DSGVTQTPKHLITATGQRVTLRCSPRSGDLSVYWYQQSLDQGLQFLIQYYNGEERAKGNILERFSAQQFPDLHSELNLSSLELGDSALYFCASSASYNSYNEQFFGPGTRLTVL.

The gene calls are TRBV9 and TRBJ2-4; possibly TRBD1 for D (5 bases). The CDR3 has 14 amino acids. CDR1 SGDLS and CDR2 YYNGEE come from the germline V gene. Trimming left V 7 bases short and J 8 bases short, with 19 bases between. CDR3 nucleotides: TGTGCCAGCGGGGCACGGGCGTTGCCCGACATTCAGTACTTC. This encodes CASGARALPDIQYF.

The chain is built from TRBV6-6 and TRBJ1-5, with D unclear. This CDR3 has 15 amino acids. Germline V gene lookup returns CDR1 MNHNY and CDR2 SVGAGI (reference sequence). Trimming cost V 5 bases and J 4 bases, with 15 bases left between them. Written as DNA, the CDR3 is TGTGCCAGCAGTACCACGGACGGCCCAAATCAGCCCCAGCATTTT. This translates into CASSTTDGPNQPQHF.

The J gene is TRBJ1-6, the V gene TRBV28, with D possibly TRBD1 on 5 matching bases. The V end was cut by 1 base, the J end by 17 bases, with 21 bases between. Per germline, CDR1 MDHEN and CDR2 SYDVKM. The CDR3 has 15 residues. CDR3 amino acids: CASSLSGLTGPMVHF. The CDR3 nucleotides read TGTGCCAGCAGTTTATCGGGACTAACAGGCCCGATGGTCCACTTT.